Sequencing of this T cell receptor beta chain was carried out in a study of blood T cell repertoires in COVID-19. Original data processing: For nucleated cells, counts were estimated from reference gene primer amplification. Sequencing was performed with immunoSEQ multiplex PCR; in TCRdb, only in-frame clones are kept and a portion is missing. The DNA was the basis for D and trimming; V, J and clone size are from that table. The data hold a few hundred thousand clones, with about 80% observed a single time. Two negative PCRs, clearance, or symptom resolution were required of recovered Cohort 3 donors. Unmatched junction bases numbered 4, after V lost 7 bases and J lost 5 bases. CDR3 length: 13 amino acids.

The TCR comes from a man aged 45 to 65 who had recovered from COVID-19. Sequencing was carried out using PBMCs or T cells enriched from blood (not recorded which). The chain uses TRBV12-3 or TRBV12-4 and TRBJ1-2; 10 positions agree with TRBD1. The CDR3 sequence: CASTWTGGYGYTF. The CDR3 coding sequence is TGTGCCAGCACTTGGACAGGGGGTTATGGCTACACCTTC.